A selection of T cell receptor beta chains follows, all from one sample in a study of shared clonotypes between healthy human individuals. Produced via immunoSEQ multiplex PCR; TCRdb's table is partial and in-frame only. The repertoire includes around 1.9 million clones, 85% to 95% of them detected once, and under 2% sits in the top ten. The sample was naive CD8+ T cells from PBMCs. These receptor sequences come from a man between 18 and 35 years old in good health. Some clones in this sample may be carry-over from other donors' samples. Both conserved end residues are part of each CDR3. D genes are given only for firm matches. A clone size is listed for some rows: how often the clone was seen (once, few, many), or a class if it is expanded.

TRBV4-1	NA	NA	TRBJ1-5	CASSQIGGAGNQPQHF	TGCGCCAGCAGCCAAATCGGGGGTGCGGGCAATCAGCCCCAGCATTTT
TRBV27	NA	TRBD1	TRBJ2-1	CASSLRTGPPLNEQFF	TGTGCCAGCAGTTTACGGACAGGGCCCCCTTTGAATGAGCAGTTCTTC
TRBV7-9	NA	NA	TRBJ1-2	CASNDRMGYGYTF	TGTGCCAGCAACGATAGGATGGGATATGGCTACACCTTC
TRBV5-1	NA	NA	TRBJ2-7	CASSEKIAETPYEQYF	TGCGCCAGCAGCGAAAAAATAGCGGAAACACCCTACGAGCAGTACTTC
TRBV7-9	NA	NA	TRBJ1-2	CASSLGNNYGYTF	TGTGCCAGCAGCTTGGGCAACAACTATGGCTACACCTTC
TRBV2	NA	NA	TRBJ1-4	CASSTIIATNEKLFF	TGTGCCAGCAGCACTATCATTGCAACTAATGAAAAACTGTTTTTT
TRBV9	once	TRBD1	TRBJ2-7	CASSATGVEQYF	TGTGCCAGCAGCGCGACAGGGGTCGAGCAGTACTTC
TRBV6-1	NA	NA	TRBJ1-5	CASGGFGSNQPQHF	TGTGCCAGCGGTGGGTTCGGTAGCAATCAGCCCCAGCATTTT
TRBV9	NA	TRBD2	TRBJ2-7	CASSVGASGGFPEQYF	TGTGCCAGCAGCGTAGGGGCTAGCGGGGGGTTTCCCGAGCAGTACTTC
TRBV12-2	NA	NA	TRBJ1-1	CASRLAPPDRVGESDTEAFF	TGTGCAAGTCGCTTAGCGCCGCCCGACAGGGTTGGGGAATCGGACACTGAAGCTTTCTTT
TRBV27	NA	TRBD2	TRBJ2-3	CASSLSLAGGLGTDTQYF	TGTGCCAGCAGTTTAAGTCTAGCGGGAGGGCTGGGCACAGATACGCAGTATTTT
TRBV28	NA	NA	TRBJ1-2	CASSFNVGQPNYGYTF	TGTGCCAGCAGTTTTAATGTAGGGCAACCCAACTATGGCTACACCTTC
TRBV11-2	NA	NA	TRBJ2-1	CASSLSLEPQFF	TGTGCCAGCAGCTTGAGTTTGGAGCCGCAGTTCTTC
TRBV6-1	NA	NA	TRBJ2-3	CASSEGGITDTQYF	TGTGCCAGCAGTGAAGGCGGTATCACAGATACGCAGTATTTT
TRBV2	NA	NA	TRBJ2-7	CASSEALSGFYEQYF	TGTGCCAGCAGTGAAGCTCTATCTGGGTTCTACGAGCAGTACTTC
TRBV7-6	NA	NA	TRBJ2-7	CASSPRDLSSYEQYF	TGTGCCAGCAGCCCAAGGGACTTGAGCTCCTACGAGCAGTACTTC
TRBV5-6	NA	NA	TRBJ1-1	CASSLGTLNTEAFF	TGTGCCAGCAGCTTGGGGACACTGAACACTGAAGCTTTCTTT
TRBV27	NA	NA	TRBJ2-7	CASTWGGEQYF	TGTGCCAGCACCTGGGGCGGCGAGCAGTACTTC
TRBV5-1	few	TRBD1	TRBJ2-7	CASSLVGQPYEQYF	TGCGCCAGCAGCTTGGTGGGACAGCCCTACGAGCAGTACTTC
TRBV27	NA	NA	TRBJ2-7	CASSWGMAGIEQYF	TGTGCCAGCAGTTGGGGGATGGCGGGAATCGAGCAGTACTTC
TRBV14	NA	NA	TRBJ2-7	CASSQRGAGYEQYF	TGTGCCAGCAGCCAACGAGGCGCGGGGTACGAGCAGTACTTC
TRBV13	NA	TRBD2	TRBJ2-3	CASSVGTSGSTDTQYF	TGTGCCAGCAGCGTGGGGACTAGCGGTAGCACAGATACGCAGTATTTT
TRBV5-1	NA	NA	TRBJ2-7	CASSLAGTEGASDYEQYF	TGCGCCAGCAGCTTGGCCGGGACAGAAGGAGCTAGCGACTACGAGCAGTACTTC
TRBV2	NA	TRBD2	TRBJ2-5	CASSEAGGTGLAGGGETQYF	TGTGCCAGCAGTGAAGCGGGGGGAACCGGACTAGCGGGAGGAGGGGAGACCCAGTACTTC
TRBV5-4	NA	TRBD2	TRBJ2-5	CASSLLAGGKEETQYF	TGTGCCAGCAGCTTGCTTGCGGGAGGAAAGGAAGAGACCCAGTACTTC
TRBV9	NA	TRBD1	TRBJ1-2	CASSHPGTENSNYGYTF	TGTGCCAGCAGCCACCCCGGGACAGAAAACTCCAACTATGGCTACACCTTC
TRBV28	NA	NA	TRBJ2-7	CASTLRAGGTGEQYF	TGTGCCAGCACCCTCAGGGCGGGAGGGACAGGCGAGCAGTACTTC
TRBV10-3	NA	TRBD1	TRBJ2-1	CAISFPEYGQGDSYNEQFF	TGTGCCATCAGTTTCCCCGAATATGGACAGGGGGACTCCTACAATGAGCAGTTCTTC
TRBV9	NA	NA	TRBJ2-3	CASSVGGRLTDTQYF	TGTGCCAGCAGCGTAGGTGGCAGACTCACAGATACGCAGTATTTT
TRBV9	NA	TRBD1	TRBJ1-5	CASSTTGASNQPQHF	TGTGCCAGCAGCACAACAGGGGCCAGCAATCAGCCCCAGCATTTT
TRBV7-2	NA	TRBD1	TRBJ1-1	CASSLVGQPIEAFF	TGTGCCAGCAGCTTAGTGGGACAGCCTATTGAAGCTTTCTTT
TRBV2	NA	TRBD2	TRBJ2-3	CASSETTGAGVGTQYF	TGTGCCAGCAGTGAAACAACGGGAGCGGGAGTGGGTACGCAGTATTTT
TRBV18	NA	TRBD1	TRBJ2-3	CASSPPNRGRGTDTQYF	TGTGCCAGCTCCCCCCCAAACAGGGGACGGGGCACAGATACGCAGTATTTT
TRBV7-9	NA	NA	TRBJ2-7	CATTGVWTYEQYF	TGTGCCACCACGGGAGTATGGACCTACGAGCAGTACTTC
TRBV6-6	NA	NA	TRBJ2-5	CASRKRDDLRTQYF	TGTGCCAGCCGGAAAAGAGACGATCTTAGGACCCAGTACTTC